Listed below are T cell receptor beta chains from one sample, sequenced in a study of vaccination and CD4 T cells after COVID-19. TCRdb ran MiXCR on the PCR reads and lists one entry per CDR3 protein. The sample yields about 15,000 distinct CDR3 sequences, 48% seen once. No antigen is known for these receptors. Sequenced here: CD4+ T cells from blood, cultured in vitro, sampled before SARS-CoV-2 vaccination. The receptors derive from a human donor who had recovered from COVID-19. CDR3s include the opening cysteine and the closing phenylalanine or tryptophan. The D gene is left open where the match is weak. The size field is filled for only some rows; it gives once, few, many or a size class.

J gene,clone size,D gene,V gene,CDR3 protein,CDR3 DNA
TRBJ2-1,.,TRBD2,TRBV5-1,CASSSWTSGSEQFF,TGCGCCAGCAGCTCCTGGACTAGCGGGAGTGAGCAGTTCTTC
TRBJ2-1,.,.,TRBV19,CASSISGASRRVDNEQFF,TGTGCCAGTAGTATTTCGGGCGCATCGCGGCGGGTTGACAATGAGCAGTTCTTC
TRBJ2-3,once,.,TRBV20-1,CSAKGGGLLTDTQYF,TGCAGTGCTAAGGGAGGGGGGCTACTCACAGATACGCAGTATTTT
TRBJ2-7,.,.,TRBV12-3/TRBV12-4,CASSFNRAYEQYF,TGTGCCAGCAGTTTTAACAGAGCCTACGAGCAGTACTTC
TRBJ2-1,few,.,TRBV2,CASSLDANEQFF,TGTGCCAGCAGTCTAGACGCTAATGAGCAGTTCTTC
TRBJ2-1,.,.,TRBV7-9,CASSFSGPGGQFF,TGTGCCAGCAGCTTCAGCGGTCCTGGCGGGCAGTTCTTC
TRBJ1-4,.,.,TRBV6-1,CASSEVWGGVPNEKLFF,TGTGCCAGCAGTGAAGTGTGGGGCGGGGTCCCTAATGAAAAACTGTTTTTT
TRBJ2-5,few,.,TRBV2,CASRDRFQETQYF,TGTGCCAGCAGGGACAGATTTCAAGAGACCCAGTACTTC
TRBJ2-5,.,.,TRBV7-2,CASSFRVKETQYF,TGTGCCAGCAGCTTTCGGGTTAAAGAGACCCAGTACTTC
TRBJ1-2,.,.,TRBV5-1,CASSLGDQGWDGYTF,TGCGCCAGCAGCTTGGGCGATCAGGGTTGGGATGGCTACACCTTC
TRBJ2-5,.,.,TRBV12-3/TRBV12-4,CASRDTETQYF,TGTGCCAGCAGAGATACAGAGACCCAGTACTTC
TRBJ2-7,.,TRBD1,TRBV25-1,CASSPANRGSYEQYF,TGTGCCAGCAGTCCCGCCAACAGGGGGTCCTACGAGCAGTACTTC
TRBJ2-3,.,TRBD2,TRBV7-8,CASSLVGRALTADTQYF,TGTGCCAGCAGCTTAGTAGGGAGGGCCTTGACCGCAGATACGCAGTATTTT
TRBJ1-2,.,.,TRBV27,CASSRDMSSFNYGYTF,TGTGCCAGCAGTCGGGACATGAGTTCCTTTAACTATGGCTACACCTTC
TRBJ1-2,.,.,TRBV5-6,CASSLRGYGYTF,TGTGCCAGCAGCTTAAGGGGCTATGGCTACACCTTC
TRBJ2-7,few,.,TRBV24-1,CATSDLRGAAYEQYF,TGTGCCACCAGTGATTTGCGGGGGGCGGCCTACGAGCAGTACTTC
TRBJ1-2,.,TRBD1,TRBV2,CASSPPGGNDDYTF,TGTGCCAGCAGTCCGCCAGGGGGGAATGACGACTACACCTTC
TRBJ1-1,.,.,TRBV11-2,CASSFGENTEAFF,TGTGCCAGCAGCTTTGGGGAGAACACTGAAGCTTTCTTT
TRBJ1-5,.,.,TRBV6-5,CASSYGQRGNQPQHF,TGTGCCAGCAGTTACGGACAGAGAGGGAATCAGCCCCAGCATTTT
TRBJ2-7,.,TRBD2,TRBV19,CASSTSGSSYEQYF,TGTGCCAGTAGTACTAGCGGGAGCTCCTACGAGCAGTACTTC
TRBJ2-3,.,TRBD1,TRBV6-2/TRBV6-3,CASTDLGTGKGTDTQYF,TGTGCCAGCACCGACTTGGGGACAGGGAAAGGCACAGATACGCAGTATTTT
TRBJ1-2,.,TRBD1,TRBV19,CASRMRQGIAYGYTF,TGTGCCAGTAGGATGAGACAGGGGATAGCCTATGGCTACACCTTC
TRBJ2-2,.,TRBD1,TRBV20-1,CSAPLGTGSHTGELFF,TGCAGTGCCCCCCTCGGGACAGGGTCCCACACCGGGGAGCTGTTTTTT
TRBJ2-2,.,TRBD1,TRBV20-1,CSARRLGQGADGELFF,TGCAGTGCTCGCCGGTTGGGACAGGGGGCGGACGGGGAGCTGTTTTTT
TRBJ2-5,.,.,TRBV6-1,CASSDSGGRRGTQYF,TGTGCCAGCAGTGACAGTGGGGGGCGCCGGGGGACCCAGTACTTC
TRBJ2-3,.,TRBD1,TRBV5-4,CASSQGQGPTDTQYF,TGTGCCAGCAGCCAAGGACAGGGCCCCACAGATACGCAGTATTTT
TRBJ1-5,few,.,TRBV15,CATSNGRIQGYNQPQHF,TGTGCCACCAGCAATGGGCGCATTCAGGGTTACAATCAGCCCCAGCATTTT
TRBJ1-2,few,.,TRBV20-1,CSAREGSGIFGYTF,TGCAGTGCTAGAGAGGGCTCCGGGATATTCGGCTACACCTTC
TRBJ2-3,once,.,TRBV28,CASSVGTYTDTQYF,TGTGCCAGCAGTGTCGGGACGTACACAGATACGCAGTATTTT
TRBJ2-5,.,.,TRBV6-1,CASSPSLRDFETQYF,TGTGCCAGCAGTCCGTCCCTCCGGGACTTTGAGACCCAGTACTTC
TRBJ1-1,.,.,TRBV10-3,CAIRDGGKGTEAFF,TGTGCCATCAGAGACGGGGGGAAGGGTACTGAAGCTTTCTTT
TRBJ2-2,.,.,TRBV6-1,CASIPRADTGELFF,TGTGCCAGCATACCCAGGGCTGACACCGGGGAGCTGTTTTTT
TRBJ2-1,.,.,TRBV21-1,CASSKPGLADDEQFF,TGTGCCAGCAGCAAACCCGGACTAGCGGATGATGAGCAGTTCTTC
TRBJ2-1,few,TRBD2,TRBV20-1,CSAPGLGYNEQFF,TGCAGTGCCCCCGGACTAGGGTACAATGAGCAGTTCTTC
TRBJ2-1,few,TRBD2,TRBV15,CATSRELAGGLDEQFF,TGTGCCACCAGCAGAGAACTAGCGGGAGGGCTCGATGAGCAGTTCTTC
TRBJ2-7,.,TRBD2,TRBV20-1,CSAASSGRTYEQYF,TGCAGTGCTGCGTCTAGCGGGAGGACCTACGAGCAGTACTTC
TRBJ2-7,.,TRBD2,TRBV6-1,CASSEASGRPREQYF,TGTGCCAGCTCCGAGGCTAGCGGGAGGCCCCGGGAGCAGTACTTC
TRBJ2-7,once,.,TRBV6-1,CASSVTGTYEQYF,TGTGCCAGCAGTGTTACAGGGACTTACGAGCAGTACTTC
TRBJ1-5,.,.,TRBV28,CASSLAMQPQHF,TGTGCCAGCAGTTTAGCGATGCAGCCCCAGCATTTT
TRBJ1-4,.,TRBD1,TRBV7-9,CASSGGTTNEKLFF,TGTGCCAGCTCAGGGGGCACAACTAATGAAAAACTGTTTTTT
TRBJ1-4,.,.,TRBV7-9,CASSRYAVLSGGGEKLFF,TGTGCCAGCAGCCGCTACGCCGTTCTCTCCGGCGGCGGTGAAAAACTGTTTTTT
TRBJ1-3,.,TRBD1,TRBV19,CASRLQGSGNTIYF,TGTGCCAGTAGACTACAGGGGTCGGGAAACACCATATATTTT
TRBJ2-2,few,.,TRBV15,CATSRKRLNTGELFF,TGTGCCACCAGCAGGAAAAGACTTAACACCGGGGAGCTGTTTTTT
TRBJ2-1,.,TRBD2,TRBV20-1,CSATIGGRERYEQFF,TGCAGTGCTACTATCGGCGGGAGGGAAAGGTATGAGCAGTTCTTC
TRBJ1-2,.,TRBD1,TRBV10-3,CATGTANYGYTF,TGTGCCACCGGGACAGCTAACTATGGCTACACCTTC
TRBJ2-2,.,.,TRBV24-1,CATLHTNTGELFF,TGTGCCACCCTTCACACGAACACCGGGGAGCTGTTTTTT
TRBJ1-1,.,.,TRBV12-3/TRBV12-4,CASSLKGRNSEAFF,TGTGCCAGCAGTTTAAAGGGGCGCAACTCTGAAGCTTTCTTT